This T cell receptor beta chain is drawn from a study of T cell responses to AZD1222 COVID-19 vaccine. Findings and caveats of the study: Spike was spanned by vaccine-associated CD4 TCRs, with dominance at 160-218 and 743-854. Females outnumbered males among donors, who were mostly white British; clonal diversity was possibly underestimated. Scientists sampled the repertoires only once the peak T cell response had passed. Just 5 to 7 AZD1222 recipients were seropositive at baseline.

As concerns this clone: Its matching antigen is unknown.

The CDR3 covers 19 residues. The germline V gene encodes CDR1 LGHNA and CDR2 YNFKEQ. Between the trimmed V and J ends, which lost 0 bases and 0 bases, there was a span of 18 bases. Profiling relied on immunoSEQ multiplex PCR, and the TCRdb table lists in-frame clones only, not all of them. This table has more than 95,000 clones, about nine tenths appearing once. Material: peripheral blood, obtained 28 days after the second dose of the MenACWY control vaccine. The rearrangement links TRBV4-2 to TRBJ1-5; TRBD1 might be the D (5 bases). The sequence was collected from an adult who received the MenACWY meningococcal vaccine as a control. CDR3 in amino acids: CASSQDPWGKANSNQPQHF. The CDR3 DNA follows: TGTGCCAGCAGCCAAGACCCCTGGGGCAAGGCAAATAGCAATCAGCCCCAGCATTTT.